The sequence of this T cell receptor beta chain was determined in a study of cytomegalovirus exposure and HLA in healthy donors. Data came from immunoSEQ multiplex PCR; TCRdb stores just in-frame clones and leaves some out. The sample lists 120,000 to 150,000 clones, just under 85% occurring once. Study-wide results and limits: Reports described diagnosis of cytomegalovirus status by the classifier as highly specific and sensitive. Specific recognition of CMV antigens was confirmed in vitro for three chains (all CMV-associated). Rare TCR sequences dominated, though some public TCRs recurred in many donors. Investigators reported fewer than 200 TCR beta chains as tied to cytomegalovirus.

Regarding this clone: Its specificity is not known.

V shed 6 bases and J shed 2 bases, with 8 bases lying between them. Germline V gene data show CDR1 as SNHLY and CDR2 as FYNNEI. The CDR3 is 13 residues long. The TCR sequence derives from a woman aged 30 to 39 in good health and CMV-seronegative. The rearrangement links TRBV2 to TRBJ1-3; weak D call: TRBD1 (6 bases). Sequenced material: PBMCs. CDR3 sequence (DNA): TGTGCCAGCAGGTACAGGGCTGGAAACACCATATATTTT. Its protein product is CASRYRAGNTIYF.